The text below deals with one T cell receptor (beta chain). This clone was observed a few times. Its target antigen remains unknown. No much larger clone is present one base from it, and per-base qualities are unavailable. This entry belongs to a study of blood T cell repertoires in COVID-19 (dated by TCRdb to between 2020 and 2021). Study-level background: Collaborator samples came from the United States, Italy and Spain and covered acute and convalescent phases of COVID-19. Nearly every sample came with metadata listing a de-identified subject ID, COVID-19 status, age in years and sex. Deeply sampled blood TCRbeta repertoires from subjects exposed to, actively infected with, or recovered from COVID-19 were included in the dataset. The samples were drawn from two sources: the first 160 participants of the ongoing ImmuneRACE study, and 1,000 to 1,500 subjects contributed by 6 global collaborators. The repertoires were made available in a free public database intended to serve as a resource for research on the immune response to SARS-CoV-2. The prospective study material was composed of cDNA or gDNA derived from T cells, B-cell-depleted T cells, or PBMCs. Where available, HLA class I and class II types were obtained from metadata supplied by the sample provider rather than from assay-based typing. Overall study results and their limits: The amount of clinical and demographic metadata varied by source and participant and was provided uncurated.

Measured from the cysteine to the phenylalanine, the CDR3 is 15 residues long. CDR3 DNA only is kept here, 45 bases in frame from base 1. The CDR1 and CDR2 encoded by the germline V gene (reference sequence) are GTSNPN and SVGIG. Germline trimming amounts to 5 bases on V and 0 bases on J, with 6 as the count of junction bases outside the gene matches. The immunoSEQ Assay, a bias-controlled multiplex PCR, was used to amplify TCRbeta CDR3 regions from genomic DNA. On the study's bioinformatics: The number of nucleated cells in each sample was estimated from the amplification of reference gene primers within the assay. To quantify the absolute abundance of each unique TCRbeta CDR3 rearrangement, sequence reads were collapsed and filtered. For each sample, productive Simpson clonality was calculated as the square root of Simpson's diversity index across productive rearrangements. The table was pulled from immuneACCESS by TCRdb, which kept in-frame rearrangements only. Such tables lose some clones; where checked, under half of the loss comes from unresolved V genes, and the rest has no known cause. The DNA was the basis for D and trimming; V, J and clone size are from that table. The sample data list almost 500,000 clones, and around nine tenths of these were observed just once. Just over 8% of the sample is taken by the ten largest.

Participants in the prospective study were enrolled through a virtual design, were aged roughly 18 to 95 years, and lived in 24 United States geographic areas. In the prospective study, participants were assigned to cohorts based on the clinical history participants reported in a screening survey and a study questionnaire. ImmuneRACE Cohort 3 recovered participants were defined by two consecutive negative NP/OP PCR tests, healthcare professional clearance, or symptom resolution. Mobile phlebotomists in the prospective study collected whole blood, serum and a nasopharyngeal or oropharyngeal swab from every participant. Additional blood draws and questionnaires over an approximately two-month period could optionally be provided by prospective study participants. Before DNA extraction, blood samples from the prospective study were shipped at room temperature or frozen.

The rearrangement joined TRBV30 to TRBJ1-3; TRBD1 lines up with 8 middle nucleotides. The sequence was collected from a woman aged 55-70 years who had recovered from COVID-19. The source material was PBMCs or T cells enriched from blood (not recorded which). At the DNA level, the sequence is TGTGCCTGGGGTTCAGGGGGCTCCTCTGGAAACACCATATATTTT. Its protein is CAWGSGGSSGNTIYF.